These 15 T cell receptor beta chains came from one sample sequenced in a study of blood T cell repertoires in COVID-19. Clones were read by immunoSEQ multiplex PCR, and TCRdb kept only the in-frame ones, dropping some. The sample shows roughly 200,000 clones, more than 80% of them seen only once. The source material was PBMCs or T cells enriched from blood (not recorded which). The receptors come from a woman aged 40 to 50 with acute COVID-19.

DNA for the CDR3: TGTGCCATCAGTGGGGGACCAGACAGGGGGCGCGGTAGCTATGGCTACACCTTC. Its protein is CAISGGPDRGRGSYGYTF. This chain links TRBV10-3 with TRBJ1-2; TRBD1 matches at 10 bases. V shed 4 bases and J 4 bases; nucleotides not matched to a gene: 15. The CDR3 runs 18 residues. In germline, CDR1 is ENHRY, CDR2 SYGVKD.

The rearrangement joins TRBV18 to TRBJ2-7, with 10 bases lining up with TRBD1. J lost 4 bases, V lost 2 bases, and 5 bases had no gene match. The CDR3 is made up of 15 amino acids. Germline V gene sequence: CDR1 KGHSH, CDR2 LQKENI. Here the CDR3 reads CASSPSGQGDYEQYF. The CDR3 DNA follows: TGTGCCAGCTCACCATCCGGACAGGGGGATTACGAGCAGTACTTC.

The rearrangement links TRBV19 to TRBJ1-2; D perhaps matches TRBD1 (5 bases). This CDR3 spans 15 amino acids. Germline CDR1 is LNHDA and CDR2 is SQIVND (reference sequence). Deletions cut 3 bases from V and 4 bases from J, with 15 bases between. The CDR3 DNA sequence: TGTGCCAGTAGTATGCCGGGGGGAGAAGGCTATGGCTACACCTTC. This sequence encodes CASSMPGGEGYGYTF. The full variable domain, completed using reference TRBV19 and TRBJ1-2, is DGGITQSPKYLFRKEGQNVTLSCEQNLNHDAMYWYRQDPGQGLRLIYYSQIVNDFQKGDIAEGYSVSREKKESFPLTVTSAQKNPTAFYLCASSMPGGEGYGYTFGSGTRLTVV.

The rearrangement joins TRBV11-2 to TRBJ2-3; D is undetermined. Trimming removed 0 bases from V and 4 bases from J, with 5 bases in between. Germline V gives CDR1 SGHAT, CDR2 FQNNGV. The length of the CDR3 is 13 residues. In nucleotides, the CDR3 is TGTGCCAGCAGCTTAGATCGCGCAGATACGCAGTATTTT. Protein product: CASSLDRADTQYF. The whole variable domain, filled in from reference TRBV11-2 and TRBJ2-3, reads EAGVAQSPRYKIIEKRQSVAFWCNPISGHATLYWYQQILGQGPKLLIQFQNNGVVDDSQLPKDRFSAERLKGVDSTLKIQPAKLEDSAVYLCASSLDRADTQYFGPGTRLTVL.

The chain joins TRBV19 to TRBJ1-1; maybe TRBD1 (6 bases). Germline V gene lookup returns CDR1 LNHDA and CDR2 SQIVND (reference sequence). The CDR3 consists of 12 residues. V was trimmed by 5 bases and J by 4 bases, leaving 8 bases between them. This CDR3 is CASSRGATEAFF. CDR3 bases: TGTGCCAGTAGTCGGGGGGCCACTGAAGCTTTCTTT.

Notes on this clone: The sample carries other DNA sequences with the same CDR3. The V gene is TRBV3-1 (or the pseudogene TRBV3-2), the J gene TRBJ1-5, with 10 bases matching TRBD1. V shed 5 bases and J 2 bases; nucleotides not matched to a gene: 3. The CDR3 is 15 residues long. From germline, CDR1 is LGHDT and CDR2 YNNKEL (reference sequence). CDR3 DNA: TGTGCCAGCAGCATAGGGACAGGGGGCAATCAGCCCCAGCATTTT. Protein product: CASSIGTGGNQPQHF.

J is TRBJ1-2 and V is TRBV7-2, with D perhaps matching TRBD1 (5 bases). The germline V and J ends were trimmed by 1 base and 8 bases, with 17 bases remaining between them. The CDR3 loop spans 15 amino acids. Germline CDR1 SGHTA, CDR2 FQGNSA. The chain's CDR3 is CASSLEGADPRGYTF. CDR3 in DNA: TGTGCCAGCAGCTTAGAAGGGGCCGACCCTAGAGGCTACACCTTC.

The chain couples TRBV30 to TRBJ2-5, with a possible D match to TRBD1 (6 bases). Germline CDR1 reads GTSNPN; CDR2 reads SVGIG (reference sequence). CDR3 length: 14 residues. V lost 3 bases and J lost 3, with 14 bases in between. The chain's CDR3 is CAWSGQYHEETQYF. CDR3 DNA: TGTGCCTGGAGCGGACAGTATCATGAAGAGACCCAGTACTTC.

This chain uses TRBV27 with TRBJ1-4, with 7 bases lining up with TRBD1. The V gene end was trimmed by 4 bases and the J gene end by 9 bases; junction bases not matched to a gene: 5. The CDR3 contains 13 residues. The germline V gene has CDR1 MNHEY and CDR2 SMNVEV (reference sequence). CDR3 sequence (DNA): TGTGCCAGCAGTTACAGACAGGGTAAAAAACTGTTTTTT. Its protein product is CASSYRQGKKLFF.

V usage is TRBV27 and J usage is TRBJ1-1, with 10 positions matching TRBD1. In germline, CDR1 is MNHEY, CDR2 SMNVEV (reference sequence). The V and J ends lost 2 bases and 6 bases, in that order; junction bases with no gene match: 9. This CDR3 has 16 residues. The chain's CDR3 is CASSLDSGQGRAEAFF. In nucleotides, the CDR3 is TGTGCCAGCAGTTTAGATTCGGGACAGGGGCGCGCTGAAGCTTTCTTT.

V usage is TRBV7-8 and J usage is TRBJ2-6, with TRBD1 identical over 9 bases. In germline, CDR1 is SGHVS, CDR2 FQNEAQ. The CDR3 extends over 18 amino acids. The J segment lost 1 base and the V segment lost 4 bases, leaving 8 bases of the junction unmatched. The DNA of the CDR3 is TGTGCCAGCAGCTCTCAAATGACAGGGGGGTCTGGGGCCAACGTCCTGACTTTC. Translating gives CASSSQMTGGSGANVLTF.

The chain carries TRBV2 and TRBJ1-2; 7 bases match TRBD1. Per the germline V gene, CDR1 is SNHLY and CDR2 is FYNNEI. This CDR3 comprises 14 residues. Trimming at V came to 5 bases and at J to 4 bases, leaving 7 bases not matched to a gene. The DNA of the CDR3 is TGTGCCAGCAGTATTGGGACAGAGACCTATGGCTACACCTTC. It yields the protein CASSIGTETYGYTF.

This sequence joins TRBV18 and TRBJ2-7; D perhaps matches TRBD1 (6 bases). Trimming pared 5 bases from V and 5 bases from J, leaving 16 bases between. CDR3 size: 14 residues. Germline CDR1 reads KGHSH; CDR2 reads LQKENI. This CDR3 reads CASSAMTGLDEQYF. The CDR3 DNA reads as TGTGCCAGCTCAGCTATGACAGGACTGGACGAGCAGTACTTC.

V is TRBV9 and J is TRBJ1-1; 7 bases agree with TRBD1. The germline V gene has CDR1 SGDLS and CDR2 YYNGEE. J gave up 7 bases and V 3 bases, and 6 bases lay outside the gene matches. The CDR3 contains 13 residues. The CDR3 loop is CASSAGQTDEAFF. In DNA form, the CDR3 reads TGTGCCAGCAGCGCGGGACAGACCGATGAAGCTTTCTTT.

This clone occurred once. The chain joins TRBV18 to TRBJ2-5, with TRBD2 matching 13 bases. The CDR3 runs to 16 residues. Losses at the gene ends were 5 bases for V and 5 bases for J; bases not matched to a gene: 8. Germline CDR1 KGHSH, CDR2 LQKENI. CDR3: CASSRTSGGLQETQYF. The CDR3 bases are TGTGCCAGCTCAAGGACTAGCGGGGGCCTCCAGGAGACCCAGTACTTC.